The 22 T cell receptor beta chains below come from one sample, sequenced in a study of blood T cells in healthy people across ages. It was with a sample-barcoded 5' primer and a J-beta primer mix that a second PCR of about 6 to 11 cycles was run. TCRdb re-called the 5' RACE reads with MiXCR, one entry per CDR3 protein. Of about 1.1 million distinct CDR3 sequences in the sample, 35% to 40% are singletons; the top ten hold about 12%. The source material was blood. The receptors derive from a man aged 18 to 35 in good health.

This clonotype showed up just a few times. V is TRBV29-1 and J is TRBJ1-1; TRBD1 agrees at 9 bases. Germline V gene sequence: CDR1 SQVTM, CDR2 ANQGSEA. This CDR3 comprises 13 residues. After removal of 6 bases from V and 0 bases from J, the junction contained 2 bases not matched to a gene. The CDR3 nucleotides read TGCAGCGTCGGGGACAGGGTGAACACTGAAGCTTTCTTT. It translates to CSVGDRVNTEAFF. Using reference TRBV29-1 and TRBJ1-1 for the parts outside the CDR3, the full variable domain is SAVISQKPSRDICQRGTSLTIQCQVDSQVTMMFWYRQQPGQSLTLIATANQGSEATYESGFVIDKFPISRPNLTFSTLTVSNMSPEDSSIYLCSVGDRVNTEAFFGQGTRLTVV.

This CDR3 is CASSQGQGLQPQHF. Here the CDR3 DNA reads TGTGCCAGCAGCCAGGGACAGGGTCTTCAGCCCCAGCATTTT. The chain couples TRBV7-2 to TRBJ1-5; TRBD1 matches 9 bases. CDR1 is SGHTA, CDR2 FQGNSA, per germline. The CDR3 runs 14 residues. V lost 5 bases, J lost 6 bases, and 5 bases stayed unmatched.

The V and J genes are TRBV20-1 and TRBJ2-4; D is possibly TRBD1 or TRBD2 (5 bases each). Germline loops: CDR1 DFQATT, CDR2 SNEGSKA (reference sequence). Trimming shortened V by 1 base and J by 7 bases, and 26 bases separated the two germline ends. The CDR3 is 18 amino acids. CDR3 DNA sequence: TGCAGTGCTAGAGCACAAGGGGCCATCGGTCGGGATCGGAACATTCAGTACTTC. Amino acids: CSARAQGAIGRDRNIQYF.

V and J are TRBV5-1 and TRBJ2-1; D is uncertain. The V gene's germline CDR1 is SGHRS and CDR2 YFSETQ. The CDR3 runs 13 residues. V shed 2 bases and J shed 8 bases, with 11 bases lying between them. CDR3 nucleotides: TGCGCCAGCAGCTTCCCCGGCCTTGATGAGCAGTTCTTC. This encodes CASSFPGLDEQFF.

In its sample, this clonotype was seen a few times. CDR3 in amino acids: CAWSVTGTYEQYF. Written as DNA, the CDR3 is TGTGCCTGGAGTGTCACAGGGACCTACGAGCAGTACTTC. The chain combines TRBV30 with TRBJ2-7; D perhaps matches TRBD1 (6 bases). This CDR3 is 13 amino acids long. Trimming took off 0 bases at V and 2 bases at J, with 8 bases between the two ends. Germline-derived CDR1 and CDR2 are GTSNPN and SVGIG (reference sequence).

This clonotype was recorded a few times. The chain's CDR3 is CASSRDWDSHNEQFF. As DNA, the CDR3 is TGTGCCAGCAGTCGAGACTGGGACAGCCACAATGAGCAGTTCTTC. The rearrangement uses TRBV6-5 and TRBJ2-1, with 7 nucleotides matching TRBD1. Germline values: CDR1 MNHEY, CDR2 SVGAGI. With V trimmed by 5 bases and J by 5 bases, 9 bases remained unmatched. This CDR3 spans 15 amino acids.

Worth noting for this clonotype: The junction departs from the called germline gene at one end, perhaps through a read error. J is TRBJ1-1 and V is TRBV5-1; TRBD1 is a possible D gene (5 bases). CDR1 is SGHRS, CDR2 YFSETQ, per germline. The CDR3 has 14 amino acids. CDR3: CVSSLRTGGAEAFF. The CDR3 coding sequence is TGCGTCAGCAGCTTGCGCACAGGCGGTGCTGAAGCTTTCTTT.

The V gene is TRBV28, the J gene TRBJ2-5, with a weak D call TRBD2 (5 bases). The CDR3 extends over 11 amino acids. Deletions cut 7 bases from V and 11 bases from J, with 14 bases between. CDR1 is MDHEN and CDR2 is SYDVKM in the germline V gene. The CDR3 loop reads CASTSLGGQYF. The CDR3 DNA sequence: TGTGCCAGCACCTCTCTAGGCGGGCAGTACTTC.

The sample holds a few counts of this clonotype. Being one base from a much bigger clone, this may be a read error. The V gene is TRBV20-1, the J gene TRBJ2-4; the match to TRBD1 covers 7 bases. Germline CDR1 DFQATT, CDR2 SNEGSKA (reference sequence). There are 15 residues in the CDR3. CDR3 residues: CSARRPGTAKTIQYF. The CDR3 bases are TGCAGTGCTCGCAGGCCCGGGACAGCCAAAACCATTCAGTACTTC.

This clonotype has just a few counts. CDR3 sequence reads: CSARVGTPGQPQHF. The CDR3 DNA sequence: TGCAGTGCTAGAGTCGGGACCCCGGGTCAGCCCCAGCATTTT. The rearrangement joins TRBV20-1 to TRBJ1-5, with D possibly matching TRBD1 (5 bases). The ends were cut back, 1 base at V and 6 bases at J, with 13 bases in the middle. The CDR3 extends over 14 amino acids. Germline-derived CDR1 and CDR2 are DFQATT and SNEGSKA (reference sequence).

This clonotype was detected a few times. At one boundary the junction diverges from the germline segment, which might be a read error. This chain links TRBV3-1 with TRBJ1-2; D may be TRBD1 (6 bases). Germline V gene lookup returns CDR1 LGHDT and CDR2 YNNKEL (reference sequence). This CDR3 region has 13 residues. The CDR3 nucleotides are TGTGCCGGCAGCCTGGACAGACTCTATGGCTACACCTTC. Its translation: CAGSLDRLYGYTF.

This clonotype was counted between two and nine times. A read error may explain this, as a much larger clone is one base away. The chain couples TRBV29-1 to TRBJ2-1, with 11 bases that match TRBD2. The J call is uncertain, as TRBJ2-7 better fits the DNA end. CDR1 and CDR2 from the germline V gene are SQVTM and ANQGSEA. The CDR3 consists of 16 residues. CDR3 sequence: CSVEGLAGGIHNEQYF. As DNA, the CDR3 is TGCAGCGTTGAAGGGTTAGCGGGGGGGATCCACAATGAGCAGTACTTC.

This clonotype was seen more than once but under ten times. V gene TRBV6-5 combines with J gene TRBJ1-1; TRBD1 aligns across 11 bases. V dropped 6 bases and J dropped 4; count of bases not matched to a gene: 7. CDR1 and CDR2 from the germline V gene are MNHEY and SVGAGI. There are 15 residues in the CDR3. The CDR3 spells CASSFSGTGGTEAFF. The CDR3 DNA reads as TGTGCCAGCAGCTTCTCCGGGACAGGGGGCACTGAAGCTTTCTTT.

The CDR3 DNA sequence: TGCAGTGCTAGTCCTCGTGGGGGGACTGAAGCTTTCTTT. Translation gives CSASPRGGTEAFF. The chain combines TRBV20-1 with TRBJ1-1, with a weak D call TRBD1 (5 bases). CDR1 and CDR2 from the germline V gene are DFQATT and SNEGSKA (reference sequence). V gave up 3 bases and J gave up 5 bases, with 13 bases separating them. This CDR3 region has 13 residues.

The chain links TRBV7-9 to TRBJ2-1; D is ambiguous. Trimming left V 5 bases short and J 6 bases short, with 8 bases between. The CDR3 sequence is 12 residues long. CDR1 and CDR2 from the germline V gene are SEHNR and FQNEAQ (reference sequence). The CDR3 is CASSASPNEQFF. The CDR3 bases are TGTGCCAGCAGCGCCTCCCCCAATGAGCAGTTCTTC. Complete variable domain (other parts from reference TRBV7-9 and TRBJ2-1): DTGVSQNPRHKITKRGQNVTFRCDPISEHNRLYWYRQTLGQGPEFLTYFQNEAQLEKSRLLSDRFSAERPKGSFSTLEIQRTEQGDSAMYLCASSASPNEQFFGPGTRLTVL.

This clonotype has just one count. CDR3 loop: CASSLRGQTTDTQYF. CDR3 DNA sequence: TGTGCCAGCAGCTTAAGAGGACAGACCACAGATACGCAGTATTTT. The chain is built from TRBV7-2 and TRBJ2-3, with D perhaps matching TRBD1 (6 bases). The germline V and J ends were trimmed by 2 bases and 2 bases, with 11 bases remaining between them. Per the germline V gene, CDR1 is SGHTA and CDR2 is FQGNSA. The CDR3 is 15 amino acids.

The chain links TRBV5-1 to TRBJ2-3; D is ambiguous. Germline V lookup: CDR1 SGHRS, CDR2 YFSETQ. There are 15 residues in the CDR3. Between the trimmed V and J ends, which lost 3 bases and 4 bases, there was a span of 15 bases. The CDR3 reads CASSSEKRSPDTQYF. The DNA of the CDR3 is TGCGCCAGCAGCTCGGAAAAGCGAAGCCCAGATACGCAGTATTTT.

There are a few counts of this clonotype. CDR3 nucleotide sequence: TGTGCCAGCACCCCGGGGGGGGCTTACAATGAGCAGTTCTTC. Amino acid sequence: CASTPGGAYNEQFF. The rearrangement joins TRBV12-3 or TRBV12-4 to TRBJ2-1, with TRBD2 matching 8 bases. There are 14 residues in the CDR3. V was clipped by 7 bases and J by 4 bases; unmatched bases: 6.

This clonotype was seen only a few times. V gene TRBV12-3 or TRBV12-4 combines with J gene TRBJ2-2; 8 positions match TRBD1. V dropped 7 bases and J dropped 4; count of bases not matched to a gene: 11. The CDR3 extends over 16 amino acids. CDR3 protein: CASIRPGQGVTGELFF. CDR3 nucleotides: TGTGCCAGCATCCGCCCCGGACAGGGAGTCACCGGGGAGCTGTTTTTT.

The count of this clonotype is one. A single base separates this from a much larger clone, so it may be a read error. The chain joins TRBV10-3 to TRBJ2-6; D is unclear. Germline V gene lookup returns CDR1 ENHRY and CDR2 SYGVKD. V was shortened by 10 bases and J by 3 bases, with 10 bases between the two germline ends. The CDR3 spans 13 residues. The CDR3 reads CATGRVGANVLTF. The CDR3 nucleotides are TGTGCCACCGGGCGCGTTGGGGCCAACGTCCTGACTTTC.

The CDR3 nucleotides are TGCAGTGCTAGAGATGGAAGTGTCACAGATACGCAGTATTTT. Its translation: CSARDGSVTDTQYF. The V and J genes are TRBV20-1 and TRBJ2-3; D is ambiguous. V gave up 0 bases and J gave up 2 bases, with 9 bases separating them. The CDR3 totals 14 residues. Germline CDR1 is DFQATT and CDR2 is SNEGSKA (reference sequence).

This clonotype was picked up a small number of times. Given a much more abundant clone one base away, this may be a read error. CDR3 nucleotide sequence: TGTGCCAGCAGCCAAGAGCTGCGAAATTCACCCCCCCACTTT. It is translated as CASSQELRNSPPHF. The chain couples TRBV4-2 to TRBJ1-6; D ambiguous. The CDR3 is 14 residues long. Germline V gene data show CDR1 as LGHNA and CDR2 as YNFKEQ.